This record covers a single T cell receptor beta chain. The sort gate was single viable CD3+CD4+CD8-CD45RO+ cells for memory CD4+ T cells. Total CD4+ T cells were enriched by CD4 positive selection. The data were obtained in a study of memory CD4+ T cells and cytomegalovirus serostatus. The V gene's germline CDR1 is MDHEN and CDR2 SYDVKM. The CDR3 is 13 amino acids. Germline trimming cut 4 bases from V and 7 bases from J; bases unmatched to any gene: 5. Sequenced by immunoSEQ multiplex PCR; TCRdb stores in-frame clones only, minus some. The table shows some 57,000 clones, with around 79% occurring only once.

J is TRBJ2-7 and V is TRBV28; 9 nucleotides line up with TRBD2. Specimen: memory CD4+ T cells from blood. This clonotype originated in an adult in good health and CMV-seronegative. The CDR3 is CASSYSGRLEQYF. CDR3 nucleotide sequence: TGTGCCAGCAGTTACAGCGGGAGGCTTGAGCAGTACTTC.